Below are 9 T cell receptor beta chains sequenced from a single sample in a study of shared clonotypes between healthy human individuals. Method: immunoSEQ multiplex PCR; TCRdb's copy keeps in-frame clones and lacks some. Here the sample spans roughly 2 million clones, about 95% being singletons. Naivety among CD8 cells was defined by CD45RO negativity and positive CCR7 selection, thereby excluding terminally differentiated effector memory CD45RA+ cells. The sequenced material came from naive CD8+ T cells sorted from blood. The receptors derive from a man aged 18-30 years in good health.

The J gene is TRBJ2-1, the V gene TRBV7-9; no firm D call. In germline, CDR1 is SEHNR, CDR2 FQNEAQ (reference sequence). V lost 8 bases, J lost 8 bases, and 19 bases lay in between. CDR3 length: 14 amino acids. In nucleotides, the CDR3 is TGTGCCAGCCGCCCGCCAGGCAGCTGGGATGAGCAGTTCTTC. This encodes CASRPPGSWDEQFF.

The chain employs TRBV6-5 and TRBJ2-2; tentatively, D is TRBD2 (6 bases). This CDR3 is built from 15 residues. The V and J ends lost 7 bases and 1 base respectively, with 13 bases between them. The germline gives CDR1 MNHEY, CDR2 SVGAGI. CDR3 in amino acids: CASTSNGGNTGELFF. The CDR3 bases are TGTGCCAGCACCTCCAACGGGGGGAACACCGGGGAGCTGTTTTTT.

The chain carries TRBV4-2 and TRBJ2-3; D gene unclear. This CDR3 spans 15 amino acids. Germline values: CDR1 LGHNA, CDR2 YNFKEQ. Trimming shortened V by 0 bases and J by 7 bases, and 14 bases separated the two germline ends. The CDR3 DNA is TGTGCCAGCAGCCAAGAGGGCAGCCTGGGCTATACGCAGTATTTT. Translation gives CASSQEGSLGYTQYF.

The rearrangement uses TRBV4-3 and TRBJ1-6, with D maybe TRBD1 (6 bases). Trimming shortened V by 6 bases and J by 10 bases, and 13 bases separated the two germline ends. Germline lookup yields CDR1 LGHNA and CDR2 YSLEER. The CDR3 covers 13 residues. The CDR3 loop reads CASRGGVRSPLHF. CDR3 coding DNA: TGCGCCAGCAGAGGGGGGGTTCGATCACCCCTCCACTTT.

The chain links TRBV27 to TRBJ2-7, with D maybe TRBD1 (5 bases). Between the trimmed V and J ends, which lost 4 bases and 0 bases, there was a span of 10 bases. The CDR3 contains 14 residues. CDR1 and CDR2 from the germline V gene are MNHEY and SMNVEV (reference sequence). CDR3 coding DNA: TGTGCCAGCAGTTCGACAGCCCCCTCCTACGAGCAGTACTTC. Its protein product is CASSSTAPSYEQYF.

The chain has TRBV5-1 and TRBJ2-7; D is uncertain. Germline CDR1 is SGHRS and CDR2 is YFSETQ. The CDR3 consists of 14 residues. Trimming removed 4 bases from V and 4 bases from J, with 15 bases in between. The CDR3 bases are TGCGCCAGCAGCCCAGAACGTCAGACTTACGAGCAGTACTTC. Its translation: CASSPERQTYEQYF.

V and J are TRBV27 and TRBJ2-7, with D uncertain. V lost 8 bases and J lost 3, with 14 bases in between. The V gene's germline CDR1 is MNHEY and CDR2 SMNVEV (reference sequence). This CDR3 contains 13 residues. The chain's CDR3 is CASSLDKGYEQYF. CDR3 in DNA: TGTGCCAGCTCCCTTGACAAGGGCTACGAGCAGTACTTC.

In nucleotides, the CDR3 is TGCGCCAGCAGCCAAGGCGTTATCAGCTACGAGCAGTACTTC. This sequence encodes CASSQGVISYEQYF. V usage is TRBV4-3 and J usage is TRBJ2-7, with no clear D. The germline V and J ends were trimmed by 1 base and 3 bases, with 10 bases remaining between them. This CDR3 has 14 residues. Germline lookup yields CDR1 LGHNA and CDR2 YSLEER.

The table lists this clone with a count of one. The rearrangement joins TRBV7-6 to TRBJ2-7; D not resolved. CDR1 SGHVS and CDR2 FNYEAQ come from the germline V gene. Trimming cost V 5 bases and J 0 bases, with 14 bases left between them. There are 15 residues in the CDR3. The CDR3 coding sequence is TGTGCCAGCAGCCAACAGCTGGAGTTCTCCTACGAGCAGTACTTC. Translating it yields CASSQQLEFSYEQYF.